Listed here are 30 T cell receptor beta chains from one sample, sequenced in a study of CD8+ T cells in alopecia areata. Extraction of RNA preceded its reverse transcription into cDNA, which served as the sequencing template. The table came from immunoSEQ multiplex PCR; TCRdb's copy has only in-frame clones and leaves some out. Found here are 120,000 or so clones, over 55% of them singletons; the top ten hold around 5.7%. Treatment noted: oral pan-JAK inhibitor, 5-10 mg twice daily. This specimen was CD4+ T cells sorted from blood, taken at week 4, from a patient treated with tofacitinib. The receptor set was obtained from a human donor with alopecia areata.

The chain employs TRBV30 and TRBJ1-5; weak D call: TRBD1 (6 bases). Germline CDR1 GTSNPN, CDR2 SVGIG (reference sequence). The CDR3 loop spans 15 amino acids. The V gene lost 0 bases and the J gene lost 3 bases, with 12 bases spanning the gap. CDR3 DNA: TGTGCCTGGAGTGTACTGGACAGAGTCAATCAGCCCCAGCATTTT. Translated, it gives CAWSVLDRVNQPQHF.

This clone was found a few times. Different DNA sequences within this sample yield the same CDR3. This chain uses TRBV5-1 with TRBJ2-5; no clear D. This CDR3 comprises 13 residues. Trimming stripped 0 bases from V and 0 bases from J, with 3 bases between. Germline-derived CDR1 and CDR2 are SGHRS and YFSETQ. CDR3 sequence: CASSLEYQETQYF. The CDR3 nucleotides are TGCGCCAGCAGCTTGGAGTACCAAGAGACCCAGTACTTC.

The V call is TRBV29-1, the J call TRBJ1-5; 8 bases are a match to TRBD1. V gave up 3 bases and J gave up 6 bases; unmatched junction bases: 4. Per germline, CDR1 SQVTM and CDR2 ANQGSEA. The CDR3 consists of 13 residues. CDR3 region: CSVDTGGGQPQHF. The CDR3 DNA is TGCAGCGTTGACACAGGGGGTGGTCAGCCCCAGCATTTT.

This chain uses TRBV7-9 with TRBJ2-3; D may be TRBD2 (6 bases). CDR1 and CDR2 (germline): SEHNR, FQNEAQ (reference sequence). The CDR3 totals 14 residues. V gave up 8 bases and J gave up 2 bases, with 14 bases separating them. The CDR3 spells CASVRRASTDTQYF. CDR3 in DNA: TGTGCCAGCGTCAGGAGGGCTTCCACAGATACGCAGTATTTT.

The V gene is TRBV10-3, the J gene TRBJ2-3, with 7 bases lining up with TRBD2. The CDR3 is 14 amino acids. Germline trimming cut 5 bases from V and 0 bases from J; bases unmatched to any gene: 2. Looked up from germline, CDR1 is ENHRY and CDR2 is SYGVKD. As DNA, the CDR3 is TGTGCCATCAGTCCTAGCGGTAGCACAGATACGCAGTATTTT. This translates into CAISPSGSTDTQYF.

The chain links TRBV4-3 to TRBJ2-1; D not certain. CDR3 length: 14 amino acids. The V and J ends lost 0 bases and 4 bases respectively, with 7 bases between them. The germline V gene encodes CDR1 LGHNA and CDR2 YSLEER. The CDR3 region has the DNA TGCGCCAGCAGCCAAGATCCCACATACAATGAGCAGTTCTTC. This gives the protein CASSQDPTYNEQFF.

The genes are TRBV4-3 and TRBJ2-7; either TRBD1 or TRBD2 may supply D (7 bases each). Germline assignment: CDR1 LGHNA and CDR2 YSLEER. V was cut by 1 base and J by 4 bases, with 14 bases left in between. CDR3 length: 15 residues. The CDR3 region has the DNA TGCGCCAGCAGCCAAGCGGGCCAGGGGGGGTACGAGCAGTACTTC. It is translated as CASSQAGQGGYEQYF.

CDR3 DNA: TGTGCCACCGGGGGGTCGGCACCTAATCAGCCCCAGCATTTT. Residues: CATGGSAPNQPQHF. V usage is TRBV6-5 and J usage is TRBJ1-5; maybe TRBD1 (5 bases). The CDR3 sequence is 14 residues long. Deletions cut 10 bases from V and 4 bases from J, with 17 bases between. In germline, CDR1 is MNHEY, CDR2 SVGAGI.

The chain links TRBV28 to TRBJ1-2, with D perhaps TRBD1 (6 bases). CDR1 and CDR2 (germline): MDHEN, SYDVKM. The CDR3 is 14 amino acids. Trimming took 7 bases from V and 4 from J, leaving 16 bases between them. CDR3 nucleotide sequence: TGTGCCAGCACAGGTCCCACAGGGACCTATGGCTACACCTTC. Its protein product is CASTGPTGTYGYTF.

The CDR3 DNA is TGCAGCGTTGCCGGAGACACCTTTAACTATGGCTACACCTTC. Its protein product is CSVAGDTFNYGYTF. The chain couples TRBV29-1 to TRBJ1-2; D uncertain. This CDR3 has 14 amino acids. Germline CDR1 is SQVTM and CDR2 is ANQGSEA. The V gene lost 4 bases and the J gene lost 1 base, with 13 bases spanning the gap.

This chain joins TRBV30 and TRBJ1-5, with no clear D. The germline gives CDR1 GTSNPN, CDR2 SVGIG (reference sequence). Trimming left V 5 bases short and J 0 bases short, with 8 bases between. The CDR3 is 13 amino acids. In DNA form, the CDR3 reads TGTGCCTGGGGGCCCGATAGCAATCAGCCCCAGCATTTT. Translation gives CAWGPDSNQPQHF.

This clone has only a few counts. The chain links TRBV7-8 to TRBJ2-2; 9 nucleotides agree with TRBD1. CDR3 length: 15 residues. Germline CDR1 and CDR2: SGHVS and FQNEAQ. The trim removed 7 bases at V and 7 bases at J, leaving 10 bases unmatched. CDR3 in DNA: TGTGCCAGCACCGGGACAGGGAGCTATGGCGGGGAGCTGTTTTTT. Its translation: CASTGTGSYGGELFF.

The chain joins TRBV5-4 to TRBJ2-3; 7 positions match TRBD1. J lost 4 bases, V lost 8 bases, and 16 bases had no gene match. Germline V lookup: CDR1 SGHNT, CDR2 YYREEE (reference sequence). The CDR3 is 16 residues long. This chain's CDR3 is CASNNGTAWFPDTQYF. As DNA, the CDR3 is TGTGCCAGTAACAATGGGACAGCATGGTTTCCAGATACGCAGTATTTT.

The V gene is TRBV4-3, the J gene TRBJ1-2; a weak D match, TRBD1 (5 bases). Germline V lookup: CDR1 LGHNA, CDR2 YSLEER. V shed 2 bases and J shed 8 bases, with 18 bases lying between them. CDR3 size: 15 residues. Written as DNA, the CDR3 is TGCGCCAGCAGCCAACCCGGCAGGGCGGAGTGGGGCTACACCTTC. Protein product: CASSQPGRAEWGYTF.

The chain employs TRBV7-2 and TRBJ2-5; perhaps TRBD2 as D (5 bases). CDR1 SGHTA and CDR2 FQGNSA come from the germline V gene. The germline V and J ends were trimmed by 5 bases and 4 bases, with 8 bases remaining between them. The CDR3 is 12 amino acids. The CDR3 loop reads CASSPEGETQYF. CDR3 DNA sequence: TGTGCCAGCAGCCCAGAGGGAGAGACCCAGTACTTC.

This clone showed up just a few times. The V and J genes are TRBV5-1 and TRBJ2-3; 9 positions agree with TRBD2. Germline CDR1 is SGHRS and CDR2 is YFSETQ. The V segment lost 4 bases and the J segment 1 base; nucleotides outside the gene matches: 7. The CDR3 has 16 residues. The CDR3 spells CASSPGTSYRTDTQYF. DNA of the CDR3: TGCGCCAGCAGCCCGGGGACTAGCTACCGCACAGATACGCAGTATTTT.

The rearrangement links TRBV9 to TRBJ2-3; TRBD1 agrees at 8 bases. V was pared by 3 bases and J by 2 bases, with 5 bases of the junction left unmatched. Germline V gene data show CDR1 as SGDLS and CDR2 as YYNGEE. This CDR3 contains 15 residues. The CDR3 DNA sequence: TGTGCCAGCAGCGCGGACAGGGCTTCCACAGATACGCAGTATTTT. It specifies CASSADRASTDTQYF.

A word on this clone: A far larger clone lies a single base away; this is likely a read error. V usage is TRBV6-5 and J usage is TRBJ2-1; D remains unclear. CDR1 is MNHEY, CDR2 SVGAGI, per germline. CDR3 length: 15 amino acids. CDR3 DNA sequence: TGTGCCAGCAGTTACGGTCGCAGCTCCTACAATGAGCAGCTCTTC. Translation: CASSYGRSSYNEQLF.

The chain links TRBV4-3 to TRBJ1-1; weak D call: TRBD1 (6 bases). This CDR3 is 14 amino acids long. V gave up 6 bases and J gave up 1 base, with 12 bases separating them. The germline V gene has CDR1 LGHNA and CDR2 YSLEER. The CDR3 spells CASRLMGQNTEAFF. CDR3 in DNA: TGCGCCAGCAGGCTAATGGGACAGAACACTGAAGCTTTCTTT.

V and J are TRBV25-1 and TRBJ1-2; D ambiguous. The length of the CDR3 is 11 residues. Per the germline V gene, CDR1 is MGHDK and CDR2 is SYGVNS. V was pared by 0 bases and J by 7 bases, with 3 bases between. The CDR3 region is CASSEYGGYTF. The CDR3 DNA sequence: TGTGCCAGCAGTGAATATGGTGGCTACACCTTC.

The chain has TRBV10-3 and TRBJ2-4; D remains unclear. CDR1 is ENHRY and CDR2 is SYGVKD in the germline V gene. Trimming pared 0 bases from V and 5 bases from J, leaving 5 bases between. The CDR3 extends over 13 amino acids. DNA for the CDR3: TGTGCCATCAGTGAGTCACGGGAAAACATTCAGTACTTC. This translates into CAISESRENIQYF.

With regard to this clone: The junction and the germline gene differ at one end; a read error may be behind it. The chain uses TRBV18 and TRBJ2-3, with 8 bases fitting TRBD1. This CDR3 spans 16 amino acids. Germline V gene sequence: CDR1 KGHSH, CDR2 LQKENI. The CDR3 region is CASSPPGTGLTDTQYF. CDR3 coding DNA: TGTGCCAGCTCCCCACCGGGGACAGGACTCACAGATACGCAGTATTTT. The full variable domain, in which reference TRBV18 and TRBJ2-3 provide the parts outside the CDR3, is NAGVMQNPRHLVRRRGQEARLRCSPMKGHSHVYWYRQLPEEGLKFMVYLQKENIIDESGMPKERFSAEFPKEGPSILRIQQVVRGDSAAYFCASSPPGTGLTDTQYFGPGTRLTVL.

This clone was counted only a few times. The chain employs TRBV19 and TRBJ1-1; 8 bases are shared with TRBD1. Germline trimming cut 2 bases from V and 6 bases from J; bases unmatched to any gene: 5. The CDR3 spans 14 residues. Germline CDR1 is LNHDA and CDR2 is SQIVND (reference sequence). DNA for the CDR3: TGTGCCAGTAGTATATACAGGGGGAAGGCTGAAGCTTTCTTT. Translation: CASSIYRGKAEAFF. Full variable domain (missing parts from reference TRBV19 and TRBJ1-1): DGGITQSPKYLFRKEGQNVTLSCEQNLNHDAMYWYRQDPGQGLRLIYYSQIVNDFQKGDIAEGYSVSREKKESFPLTVTSAQKNPTAFYLCASSIYRGKAEAFFGQGTRLTVV.

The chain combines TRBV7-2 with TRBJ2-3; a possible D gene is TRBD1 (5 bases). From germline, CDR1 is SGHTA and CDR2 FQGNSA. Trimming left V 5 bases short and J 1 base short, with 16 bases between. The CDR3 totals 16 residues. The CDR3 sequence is CASSLDGAVRTDTQYF. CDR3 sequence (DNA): TGTGCCAGCAGCCTTGATGGGGCGGTGCGCACAGATACGCAGTATTTT.

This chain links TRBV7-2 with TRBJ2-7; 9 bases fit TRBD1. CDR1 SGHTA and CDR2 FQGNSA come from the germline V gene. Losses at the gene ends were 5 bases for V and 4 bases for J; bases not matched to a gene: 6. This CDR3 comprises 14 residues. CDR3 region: CASSQQTGGYEQYF. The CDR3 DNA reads TGTGCCAGCAGCCAACAGACAGGGGGGTACGAGCAGTACTTC.

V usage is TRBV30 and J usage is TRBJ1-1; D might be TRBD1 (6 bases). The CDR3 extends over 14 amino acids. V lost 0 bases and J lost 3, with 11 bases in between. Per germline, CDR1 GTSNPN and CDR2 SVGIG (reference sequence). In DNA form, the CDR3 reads TGTGCCTGGAGTGTTAAGGGGGGGGACACTGAAGCTTTCTTT. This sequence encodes CAWSVKGGDTEAFF.

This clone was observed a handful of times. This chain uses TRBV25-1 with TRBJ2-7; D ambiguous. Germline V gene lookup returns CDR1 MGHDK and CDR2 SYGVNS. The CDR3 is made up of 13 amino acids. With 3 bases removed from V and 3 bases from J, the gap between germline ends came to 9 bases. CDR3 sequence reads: CASSEVVNYEQYF. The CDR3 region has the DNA TGTGCCAGCAGTGAGGTTGTTAACTACGAGCAGTACTTC.

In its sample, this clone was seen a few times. Written as DNA, the CDR3 is TGTGCCAGCAGGGTCACTAGCGGAAGCTCCTACAATGAGCAGTTCTTC. This encodes CASRVTSGSSYNEQFF. J is TRBJ2-1 and V is TRBV2, with 8 bases fitting TRBD2. The CDR3 runs 16 residues. CDR1 is SNHLY and CDR2 is FYNNEI in the germline V gene. Germline trimming cut 6 bases from V and 0 bases from J; bases unmatched to any gene: 7.

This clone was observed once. The CDR3 nucleotides are TGTGCCAGCAGGCAGCGGTATAAGGTGGAGCAGTACTTC. Protein product: CASRQRYKVEQYF. The rearrangement joins TRBV6-6 to TRBJ2-7; D is perhaps TRBD2 (5 bases). Germline loops: CDR1 MNHNY, CDR2 SVGAGI (reference sequence). The V gene lost 6 bases and the J gene lost 7 bases, with 16 bases spanning the gap. CDR3 length equals 13 residues.

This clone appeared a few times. The CDR3 DNA reads as TGCAGCGCTAGCGGGAGGGCCTACAATGAGCAGTTCTTC. Translated: CSASGRAYNEQFF. V gene TRBV29-1 combines with J gene TRBJ2-1; TRBD2 matches 12 bases. With 7 bases clipped from V and 2 bases from J, the junction kept 0 bases outside the gene matches. The CDR3 sequence is 13 residues long. Germline V gives CDR1 SQVTM, CDR2 ANQGSEA.